Listed here are 2 T cell receptor beta chains from one sample, sequenced in a study of T cell repertoires in cytomegalovirus infection (dated by TCRdb to between 2018 and 2021). Sequencer: Illumina HiSeq 1500. TCRdb redid the processing of the public reads, applying fastp at Q25 and MiXCR, and retained in-frame beta chains. Each entry merges the rows of one CDR3 protein and shows their most common DNA and genes. The sample data list approximately 280,000 distinct CDR3 sequences, and about 20% of these were observed just once. The ten largest clones capture roughly 19% of the sample. This specimen's treatment or condition label, interpreted: in vitro stimulation with specific CMV peptide epitopes to enrich CMV-specific T cells. These receptors' antigens are unknown. This sample comprised cultured PBMCs, obtained from culture after CMV antigen stimulation. The receptors stem from a human donor in good health (CMV status not recorded). Some clones in this sample may be carry-over from other donors' samples.

The V and J genes are TRBV6-1 and TRBJ2-7; D gene unclear. Germline V lookup: CDR1 MNHNS, CDR2 SASEGT. This CDR3 has 12 amino acids. The V end was cut by 6 bases, the J end by 6 bases, with 12 bases between. DNA of the CDR3: TGTGCCAGCAGCCAGACACTGATCGAGCAGTACGTC. Its translation: CASSQTLIEQYV.

This chain joins TRBV28 and TRBJ2-7; 9 nucleotides agree with TRBD2. The CDR3 loop spans 14 amino acids. CDR1 is MDHEN, CDR2 SYDVKM, per germline. V trimming: 7 bases; J trimming: 0 bases; junction bases outside the gene matches: 4. CDR3: CASKLAGASYEQYF. In DNA, the CDR3 is TGTGCCAGCAAACTAGCGGGTGCCTCCTACGAGCAGTACTTC.